This T cell receptor (beta chain) was found in a study of blood T cells in healthy people across ages. At least ten counts were recorded for this clonotype. Primers used in a second PCR of about 7 to 12 cycles were a sample-barcoded 5' primer and a J-beta primer mix. MiXCR was run by TCRdb on the 5' RACE reads, yielding one entry per CDR3 protein. The sample comprises some 1,800,000 distinct CDR3 sequences, 39% of which are singletons, and 23% rests with the top ten. This CDR3 has 13 amino acids. Per germline, CDR1 DFQATT and CDR2 SNEGSKA (reference sequence). V trimming: 7 bases; J trimming: 1 base; junction bases outside the gene matches: 4.

The rearrangement uses TRBV20-1 and TRBJ2-3; 8 nucleotides match TRBD2. Sequences were obtained from blood. The receptor's source is a human donor in good health. CDR3 coding DNA: TGCAGTGTCGGAGCGGGGGGCACAGATACGCAGTATTTT. It encodes CSVGAGGTDTQYF.